A selection of T cell receptor beta chains follows, all from one sample in a study of blood T cell repertoires in COVID-19. Clones were sequenced by immunoSEQ multiplex PCR, and TCRdb holds only the in-frame ones, with some missing. The sample gives 85,000 to 100,000 clones, more than 75% of which show up once; approximately 25% is in the top ten. The sequenced sample was peripheral blood. The origin of the receptors is a human donor in a cohort sampled during active COVID-19. The CDR3 runs from the conserved cysteine through the conserved F or W. Fields, in order: V gene, J gene, CDR3 length, CDR3 protein.

V gene: TRBV25-1
J gene: TRBJ1-2
CDR3 length: 12
CDR3 protein: CASRTGEGGYTF

V gene: TRBV5-4
J gene: TRBJ1-1
CDR3 length: 15
CDR3 protein: CASSHGTGGNTEAFF

V gene: TRBV7-8
J gene: TRBJ2-3
CDR3 length: 15
CDR3 protein: CASSPQSGSTDTQYF

V gene: TRBV2
J gene: TRBJ1-2
CDR3 length: 12
CDR3 protein: CATRLLSLGYTF

V gene: TRBV19
J gene: TRBJ2-1
CDR3 length: 12
CDR3 protein: CGEREGLGEQFF

V gene: TRBV19
J gene: TRBJ1-1
CDR3 length: 16
CDR3 protein: CASSPRSTGARTEAFF

V gene: TRBV6-6
J gene: TRBJ2-3
CDR3 length: 15
CDR3 protein: CASRFSGSGPDTQYF

V gene: TRBV9
J gene: TRBJ2-7
CDR3 length: 15
CDR3 protein: CASSAGWTGVDEQYF

V gene: TRBV7-2
J gene: TRBJ2-4
CDR3 length: 15
CDR3 protein: CASSPRPGEKNIQYF

V gene: TRBV27
J gene: TRBJ2-2
CDR3 length: 17
CDR3 protein: CASSLSLANTNTGELFF

V gene: TRBV7-9
J gene: TRBJ1-1
CDR3 length: 17
CDR3 protein: CASSPPWTGGWGTEAFF

V gene: TRBV5-6
J gene: TRBJ2-7
CDR3 length: 15
CDR3 protein: CASSPGTGGNYEQYF

V gene: TRBV9
J gene: TRBJ2-5
CDR3 length: 14
CDR3 protein: CASSVSGEGETQYF

V gene: TRBV2
J gene: TRBJ2-7
CDR3 length: 17
CDR3 protein: CASSEALDSLFSYEQYF

V gene: TRBV24-1
J gene: TRBJ2-2
CDR3 length: 19
CDR3 protein: CATSDPLLSGLAIGGELFF

V gene: TRBV7-3
J gene: TRBJ2-1
CDR3 length: 16
CDR3 protein: CASSFDGASSYNEQFF

V gene: TRBV2
J gene: TRBJ1-1
CDR3 length: 14
CDR3 protein: CASSENRENTEAFF

V gene: TRBV4-2
J gene: TRBJ1-5
CDR3 length: 18
CDR3 protein: CASSQGQARLYSNQPQHF

V gene: TRBV19
J gene: TRBJ2-3
CDR3 length: 16
CDR3 protein: CASSISLGQGTDTQYF

V gene: TRBV7-9
J gene: TRBJ1-1
CDR3 length: 16
CDR3 protein: CASSSPTGGGNTEAFF

V gene: TRBV2
J gene: TRBJ1-4
CDR3 length: 14
CDR3 protein: CASNKDTSNEKLFF

V gene: TRBV7-6
J gene: TRBJ1-3
CDR3 length: 14
CDR3 protein: CASSREWSGNTIYF

V gene: TRBV14
J gene: TRBJ2-1
CDR3 length: 12
CDR3 protein: CASSLNMDEQFF

V gene: TRBV18
J gene: TRBJ2-7
CDR3 length: 14
CDR3 protein: CASSPPGLPYEQYF

V gene: TRBV28
J gene: TRBJ2-5
CDR3 length: 15
CDR3 protein: CASSDWRGTSLTQYF

V gene: TRBV5-1
J gene: TRBJ1-1
CDR3 length: 15
CDR3 protein: CASSLLQVGSTEAFF

V gene: TRBV5-1
J gene: TRBJ2-7
CDR3 length: 14
CDR3 protein: CASSPGQVYDEQYF

V gene: TRBV11-2
J gene: TRBJ2-5
CDR3 length: 14
CDR3 protein: CASSLGPEGETQYF